The clone carrying this T cell receptor beta chain was counted at least ten times. This CDR3 spans 13 amino acids. CDR1 and CDR2 (germline): MNHEY, SVGAGI. With 3 bases removed from V and 5 bases from J, the gap between germline ends came to 10 bases. Each CDR3 protein is one row after TCRdb ran MiXCR on the 5' RACE reads. This sample has roughly 50,000 distinct CDR3 sequences, with 6% to 8% found just once. The data stem from a study of early T cells in non-severe SARS-CoV-2 infection. Across the study: Sequencing was performed on bulk RNA from unsorted whole blood, leaving chains unpaired.

This clonotype originated in an adult who was a healthcare worker with PCR-confirmed SARS-CoV-2 infection or an uninfected control (not recorded which). Sequenced material: whole blood. The chain employs TRBV6-5 and TRBJ1-2; D is unresolved. The CDR3 is CASSYSTLYGYTF. CDR3 nucleotide sequence: TGTGCCAGCAGTTATTCGACTCTTTATGGCTACACCTTC.